These 23 T cell receptor beta chains came from one sample sequenced in a study of blood T cell repertoires in COVID-19. Here immunoSEQ multiplex PCR was the method, and the copy in TCRdb shows in-frame clones only, minus some. The data show tens of thousands of clones, around 86% seen once. Source material: peripheral blood. These receptors were obtained from a man aged 55 to 70 with active COVID-19.

J is TRBJ1-1 and V is TRBV29-1; TRBD1 might be the D (6 bases). CDR3 length: 14 amino acids. V shed 6 bases and J shed 0 bases, with 14 bases lying between them. Germline V gene lookup returns CDR1 SQVTM and CDR2 ANQGSEA. The CDR3 DNA reads TGCAGCGTGGATACAGGGCTTTTGAACACTGAAGCTTTCTTT. This encodes CSVDTGLLNTEAFF.

This rearrangement joins TRBV4-2 to TRBJ2-1, with 7 bases identical to TRBD1. The germline gives CDR1 LGHNA, CDR2 YNFKEQ. V dropped 0 bases and J dropped 7; count of bases not matched to a gene: 6. This CDR3 contains 15 residues. The CDR3 region has the DNA TGTGCCAGCAGCCAAGAAAGGGGGCCGTGGAATGAGCAGTTCTTC. This translates into CASSQERGPWNEQFF.

The J gene is TRBJ1-6, the V gene TRBV27, with 9 bases that match TRBD1. In germline, CDR1 is MNHEY, CDR2 SMNVEV (reference sequence). V shed 5 bases, J shed 1 base, and the junction held 3 bases outside the gene matches. The CDR3 sequence is 16 residues long. CDR3 coding DNA: TGTGCCAGCAGTATACAGGGGGCGTCCTATAATTCACCCCTCCACTTT. This codes for CASSIQGASYNSPLHF.

This chain uses TRBV14 with TRBJ1-2, with D possibly TRBD1 on 5 matching bases. The CDR3 runs 13 residues. V was cut by 4 bases and J by 7 bases, with 13 bases left in between. Germline CDR1 and CDR2: SGHDN and FVKESK. The CDR3 coding sequence is TGTGCCAGCAGCCCAACCCTACAGGTTGGCTACACCTTC. It specifies CASSPTLQVGYTF.

This clone was recorded a few times. The CDR3 coding sequence is TGCGCCAGCAGCCAAGAGGGGGGACAGACCTATAGCAATCAGCCCCAGCATTTT. Amino acid sequence: CASSQEGGQTYSNQPQHF. This chain joins TRBV4-1 and TRBJ1-5, with TRBD1 identical over 7 bases. V lost 0 bases and J lost 0; bases outside the gene matches: 8. The CDR3 spans 18 residues. Germline lookup yields CDR1 MGHRA and CDR2 YSYEKL.

This chain connects TRBV3-1 (or the pseudogene TRBV3-2) to TRBJ1-6; D unresolved. The CDR3 runs 12 residues. V was pared by 5 bases and J by 15 bases, with 14 bases between. Germline V lookup: CDR1 LGHDT, CDR2 YNNKEL (reference sequence). CDR3 residues: CASSFRSQILHF. In DNA, the CDR3 is TGTGCCAGCAGCTTCAGGTCTCAGATCCTCCACTTT.

The chain recombines TRBV5-1 with TRBJ2-1, with D perhaps matching TRBD2 (6 bases). This CDR3 contains 14 residues. Germline lookup yields CDR1 SGHRS and CDR2 YFSETQ. V lost 4 bases and J lost 10, with 18 bases in between. Here the CDR3 reads CASSPGLPIGEQFF. The CDR3 DNA is TGCGCCAGCAGCCCGGGACTGCCAATAGGGGAGCAGTTCTTC. The complete variable domain, with remaining parts taken from reference TRBV5-1 and TRBJ2-1, reads KAGVTQTPRYLIKTRGQQVTLSCSPISGHRSVSWYQQTPGQGLQFLFEYFSETQRNKGNFPGRFSGRQFSNSRSEMNVSTLELGDSALYLCASSPGLPIGEQFFGPGTRLTVL.

V gene TRBV28 combines with J gene TRBJ1-1; 7 bases are shared with TRBD1. V gave up 4 bases and J gave up 10 bases; unmatched junction bases: 12. CDR3 length: 14 residues. Germline lookup yields CDR1 MDHEN and CDR2 SYDVKM. CDR3 sequence reads: CASSYRGTFLLAFF. The CDR3 nucleotides are TGTGCCAGCAGTTACAGGGGAACTTTTCTTTTAGCTTTCTTT.

The sample holds a few counts of this clone. The chain is built from TRBV30 and TRBJ1-5; D may be TRBD1 (5 bases). From germline, CDR1 is GTSNPN and CDR2 SVGIG (reference sequence). CDR3 length: 14 residues. Trimming removed 2 bases at V and 0 bases at J, with 8 bases between. The CDR3 loop is CAWSSGISNQPQHF. Here the CDR3 DNA reads TGTGCCTGGAGTTCAGGGATTAGCAATCAGCCCCAGCATTTT.

J is TRBJ1-1 and V is TRBV18; a possible D gene is TRBD1 (6 bases). Trimming stripped 3 bases from V and 8 bases from J, with 19 bases between. This CDR3 contains 15 residues. Germline V gene sequence: CDR1 KGHSH, CDR2 LQKENI. The CDR3 DNA reads TGTGCCAGCTCACCCTCCTCAGGGGAAGGTTCAGAAGCTTTCTTT. Its translation is CASSPSSGEGSEAFF.

This clone was observed a handful of times. The chain employs TRBV28 and TRBJ2-3, with 12 positions matching TRBD2. The germline V gene encodes CDR1 MDHEN and CDR2 SYDVKM. The CDR3 is 19 residues long. Unmatched junction bases numbered 12, after V lost 2 bases and J lost 3 bases. The CDR3 is CASSLNPPLTSGRTDTQYF. In DNA, the CDR3 is TGTGCCAGCAGTTTAAACCCCCCTTTGACTAGCGGGAGAACAGATACGCAGTATTTT. The full variable domain, completed using reference TRBV28 and TRBJ2-3, is DVKVTQSSRYLVKRTGEKVFLECVQDMDHENMFWYRQDPGLGLRLIYFSYDVKMKEKGDIPEGYSVSREKKERFSLILESASTNQTSMYLCASSLNPPLTSGRTDTQYFGPGTRLTVL.

The table lists this clone with a few counts. V is TRBV7-9 and J is TRBJ2-2; 7 nucleotides agree with TRBD1. Germline CDR1 reads SEHNR; CDR2 reads FQNEAQ (reference sequence). There are 15 residues in the CDR3. Trimming cost V 1 base and J 5 bases; bases outside gene matches: 4. The CDR3 sequence: CASSLGDRFTGELFF. The CDR3 DNA is TGTGCCAGCAGCTTAGGGGACAGATTTACCGGGGAGCTGTTTTTT.

The sample holds one count of this clone. This chain uses TRBV6-5 with TRBJ2-5, with 10 positions matching TRBD2. The J segment lost 4 bases and the V segment lost 0 bases, leaving 5 bases of the junction unmatched. Looked up from germline, CDR1 is MNHEY and CDR2 is SVGAGI. This CDR3 comprises 16 residues. The CDR3 here is CASSYSAGGPSETQYF. The CDR3 DNA reads as TGTGCCAGCAGTTACTCAGCGGGGGGGCCGTCAGAGACCCAGTACTTC.

As DNA, the CDR3 is TGTGCCACCTTAAGGGGGATTGGTAGCGGGGAGCTGTTTTTT. This gives the protein CATLRGIGSGELFF. The V gene is TRBV19, the J gene TRBJ2-2, with D possibly being TRBD1 (6 bases). Per germline, CDR1 LNHDA and CDR2 SQIVND (reference sequence). The CDR3 is 14 amino acids. V gave up 10 bases and J gave up 7 bases, with 19 bases separating them.

The genes are TRBV4-1 and TRBJ1-1; D is ambiguous. Germline V gives CDR1 MGHRA, CDR2 YSYEKL. The CDR3 is 15 residues long. V was cut by 6 bases and J by 0 bases, with 14 bases left in between. CDR3 in DNA: TGCGCCAGCAGTATATCCGGGATCATGAACACTGAAGCTTTCTTT. Protein product: CASSISGIMNTEAFF.

This clone was seen repeatedly, ten times or more. The gene calls are TRBV5-5 and TRBJ2-3, with TRBD1 as a possible D gene (6 bases). Germline loops: CDR1 SGHKS, CDR2 YYEKEE (reference sequence). The CDR3 runs to 18 residues. V was cut by 0 bases and J by 0 bases, with 17 bases left in between. The CDR3 region has the DNA TGTGCCAGCAGCTTGGTTGGGGCAGGGGTTCCTAGCACAGATACGCAGTATTTT. This sequence encodes CASSLVGAGVPSTDTQYF.

The chain is built from TRBV7-2 and TRBJ2-7, with 9 bases aligning to TRBD2. Per the germline V gene, CDR1 is SGHTA and CDR2 is FQGNSA. This CDR3 has 15 amino acids. V shed 0 bases and J 6 bases; nucleotides not matched to a gene: 6. The DNA for the CDR3 is TGTGCCAGCAGCTTAGCGGGCGGGAGGGTCGGCGAGCAGTACTTC. Translating gives CASSLAGGRVGEQYF.

The chain carries TRBV28 and TRBJ1-5; TRBD1 aligns across 7 bases. Germline V lookup: CDR1 MDHEN, CDR2 SYDVKM. With V trimmed by 4 bases and J by 0 bases, 9 bases remained unmatched. This CDR3 is built from 17 residues. The CDR3 here is CASSSPLQGPSNQPQHF. The CDR3 bases are TGTGCCAGCAGTTCCCCCCTACAGGGGCCTAGCAATCAGCCCCAGCATTTT.

The V call is TRBV5-5, the J call TRBJ2-3, with unresolved D. Germline V gene sequence: CDR1 SGHKS, CDR2 YYEKEE (reference sequence). The V end was cut by 0 bases, the J end by 0 bases, with 8 bases between. CDR3 length: 15 residues. CDR3 in amino acids: CASSLGATSTDTQYF. The DNA of the CDR3 is TGTGCCAGCAGCTTGGGGGCAACTAGCACAGATACGCAGTATTTT.

The V gene is TRBV7-9, the J gene TRBJ2-7, with a possible D match to TRBD1 (5 bases). The CDR3 consists of 14 residues. V was cut by 0 bases and J by 6 bases, with 12 bases left in between. Germline CDR1 and CDR2: SEHNR and FQNEAQ (reference sequence). CDR3 bases: TGTGCCAGCAGCTTAGCTGTAGGGGTCGCCGAGCAGTACTTC. This sequence encodes CASSLAVGVAEQYF.

The chain carries TRBV18 and TRBJ2-3; 13 nucleotides line up with TRBD2. Losses at the gene ends were 0 bases for V and 2 bases for J; bases not matched to a gene: 5. CDR1 is KGHSH and CDR2 is LQKENI in the germline V gene. This CDR3 has 18 amino acids. The CDR3 region is CASSPPTSGGAVTDTQYF. CDR3 bases: TGTGCCAGCTCACCACCTACTAGCGGGGGGGCCGTCACAGATACGCAGTATTTT.

The J gene is TRBJ2-5, the V gene TRBV4-1, with 9 positions matching TRBD2. V was pared by 2 bases and J by 1 base, with 5 bases of the junction left unmatched. The germline V gene encodes CDR1 MGHRA and CDR2 YSYEKL. The CDR3 has 16 residues. This CDR3 reads CASSQHSGGAQETQYF. The CDR3 region has the DNA TGCGCCAGCAGCCAACATAGCGGGGGAGCCCAAGAGACCCAGTACTTC.

V and J are TRBV29-1 and TRBJ2-7, with D possibly matching TRBD1 (5 bases). This CDR3 contains 11 residues. From germline, CDR1 is SQVTM and CDR2 ANQGSEA. V was trimmed by 7 bases and J by 4 bases, leaving 11 bases between them. The CDR3 here is CSAMTVYEQYF. The CDR3 DNA is TGCAGCGCCATGACAGTATACGAGCAGTACTTC.